These 26 T cell receptor beta chains were all obtained from the same sample, sequenced in a study of spatial heterogeneity in lung cancer. Time point of the sample: sample taken at primary tumor resection. Whole RNA came from tumor, nontumor lung or frozen PBMC and was sequenced without being sorted. From the 5' RACE reads, TCRdb called clonotypes with MiXCR, one entry per CDR3 protein. The table has 80,000 to 95,000 distinct CDR3 sequences, over 8.5% seen once. The sample was PBMCs, taken at surgery. The receptors were gathered from a male donor with early-stage non-small cell lung cancer.

The genes are TRBV6-2 or TRBV6-3 and TRBJ2-7; unclear D gene. V lost 6 bases, J lost 4 bases, and 19 bases lay in between. Germline CDR1 is MNHEY and CDR2 is SVGEGT. The CDR3 loop spans 15 amino acids. The CDR3 nucleotides are TGTGCCAGCAGCCCTGCGGAGTTGGGGTCTTACGAGCAGTACTTC. Amino acid sequence: CASSPAELGSYEQYF.

The chain uses TRBV10-2 and TRBJ2-2; tentative D call: TRBD2 (6 bases). V was pared by 8 bases and J by 4 bases, with 14 bases between. Germline values: CDR1 WSHSY, CDR2 SAAADI. This CDR3 region has 14 residues. The CDR3 protein is CASRDWGPTGELFF. The DNA for the CDR3 is TGCGCCAGCCGGGACTGGGGCCCCACCGGGGAGCTGTTTTTT.

This clonotype was seen repeatedly, ten times or more. V usage is TRBV5-1 and J usage is TRBJ2-5, with D hard to call. Germline V gene sequence: CDR1 SGHRS, CDR2 YFSETQ. Trimming shortened V by 1 base and J by 5 bases, and 9 bases separated the two germline ends. The CDR3 extends over 13 amino acids. The CDR3 DNA sequence: TGCGCCAGCAGCTTGCTGGGTATGGAGACCCAGTACTTC. Translated: CASSLLGMETQYF.

This clonotype turned up a few times. V is TRBV29-1 and J is TRBJ2-7; 9 nucleotides align to TRBD1. Per the germline V gene, CDR1 is SQVTM and CDR2 is ANQGSEA. V shed 7 bases, J shed 6 bases, and the junction held 7 bases outside the gene matches. CDR3 size: 12 residues. The DNA for the CDR3 is TGCAGCGCTACACAGGGGGCCGGCGAGCAGTACTTC. Translating it yields CSATQGAGEQYF.

This clonotype was seen only a few times. V usage is TRBV10-3 and J usage is TRBJ2-3; 10 positions agree with TRBD2. The J segment lost 6 bases and the V segment lost 0 bases, leaving 6 bases of the junction unmatched. This CDR3 region has 16 residues. Germline lookup yields CDR1 ENHRY and CDR2 SYGVKD. The CDR3 sequence is CAISESKAGGPDTQYF. The CDR3 DNA follows: TGTGCCATCAGTGAGTCGAAAGCGGGAGGGCCCGATACGCAGTATTTT.

The table lists this clonotype with many counts. The V and J genes are TRBV13 and TRBJ1-5; 9 bases fit TRBD1. The CDR3 is 16 residues long. CDR1 is PRHDT and CDR2 is FYEKMQ in the germline V gene (reference sequence). After removal of 3 bases from V and 3 bases from J, the junction contained 6 bases not matched to a gene. The CDR3 here is CASSFGGQGVNQPQHF. The DNA for the CDR3 is TGTGCCAGCAGCTTTGGGGGACAGGGCGTCAATCAGCCCCAGCATTTT.

The rearrangement joins TRBV7-2 to TRBJ2-1; D may be TRBD2 (5 bases). Germline values: CDR1 SGHTA, CDR2 FQGNSA. Trimming removed 2 bases at V and 8 bases at J, with 13 bases between. The CDR3 has 14 residues. The CDR3 DNA reads as TGTGCCAGCAGCTTAACCGGCGTGAGGGATGAGCAGTTCTTC. Translation gives CASSLTGVRDEQFF.

This clonotype was detected a few times. The V and J genes are TRBV9 and TRBJ2-2; 8 bases are shared with TRBD2. V shed 6 bases and J 6 bases; nucleotides not matched to a gene: 7. CDR3 size: 14 residues. Germline CDR1 is SGDLS and CDR2 is YYNGEE. The CDR3 loop reads CASNPGREAGELFF. The CDR3 DNA is TGTGCCAGCAACCCCGGGAGGGAGGCCGGGGAGCTGTTTTTT.

This rearrangement joins TRBV20-1 to TRBJ2-7, with TRBD1 as a possible D gene (5 bases). The V end lost 3 bases, the J end lost 3 bases, and 15 bases lay between the germline ends. The CDR3 sequence is 14 residues long. Germline-derived CDR1 and CDR2 are DFQATT and SNEGSKA (reference sequence). The CDR3 coding sequence is TGCAGTGCTAGTCCCCAGGGTCCCAACTACGAGCAGTACTTC. Protein: CSASPQGPNYEQYF.

This clonotype was counted ten times or more. The chain carries TRBV24-1 and TRBJ2-3; D might be TRBD1 or TRBD2, each matching 5 bases. This CDR3 contains 15 residues. V was cut by 4 bases and J by 6 bases, with 16 bases left in between. Germline-derived CDR1 and CDR2 are KGHDR and SFDVKD. In nucleotides, the CDR3 is TGTGCCACCAGTGACCCGGGACCTGCCGGCGATACGCAGTATTTT. It is translated as CATSDPGPAGDTQYF.

This clonotype was seen a handful of times. The J gene is TRBJ2-3, the V gene TRBV10-3; 9 bases fit TRBD2. The CDR3 loop spans 15 amino acids. The V segment lost 2 bases and the J segment 5 bases; nucleotides outside the gene matches: 5. The germline CDR1 and CDR2 sequences are ENHRY and SYGVKD. The CDR3 loop reads CAISEGLAGRDTQYF. CDR3 nucleotides: TGTGCCATCAGTGAGGGGCTAGCGGGACGAGATACGCAGTATTTT.

This clonotype has ten or more counts. V is TRBV5-1 and J is TRBJ2-1; the match to TRBD2 covers 7 bases. V was pared by 4 bases and J by 2 bases, with 6 bases of the junction left unmatched. Germline values: CDR1 SGHRS, CDR2 YFSETQ. CDR3 length: 15 amino acids. CDR3 in DNA: TGCGCCAGCAGCACCGGACTAGGGACCTACAATGAGCAGTTCTTC. Translating it yields CASSTGLGTYNEQFF.

V and J are TRBV10-3 and TRBJ2-1; TRBD1 matches 7 bases. V lost 6 bases to trimming and J lost 1 base; unmatched junction nucleotides: 9. Germline V gene sequence: CDR1 ENHRY, CDR2 SYGVKD. The CDR3 covers 16 residues. The CDR3 is CAIRATGVKSYNEQFF. CDR3 sequence (DNA): TGTGCCATCAGGGCAACAGGGGTAAAATCCTACAATGAGCAGTTCTTC.

In this sample, this clonotype turned up many times. The V call is TRBV20-1, the J call TRBJ2-7, with a weak D call TRBD2 (6 bases). This CDR3 contains 16 residues. Germline-derived CDR1 and CDR2 are DFQATT and SNEGSKA (reference sequence). V lost 0 bases and J lost 0, with 15 bases in between. CDR3 residues: CSAREYFRRDSYEQYF. Written as DNA, the CDR3 is TGCAGTGCTAGAGAATATTTTAGGAGGGACTCCTACGAGCAGTACTTC.

The gene calls are TRBV29-1 and TRBJ2-7; a possible D gene is TRBD1 (6 bases). Trimming took 3 bases from V and 0 from J, leaving 12 bases between them. There are 14 residues in the CDR3. CDR1 and CDR2 from the germline V gene are SQVTM and ANQGSEA. The CDR3 protein is CSVEGQGRSYEQYF. CDR3 sequence (DNA): TGCAGCGTTGAGGGACAAGGCCGCTCCTACGAGCAGTACTTC.

This clonotype was seen a handful of times. The V and J genes are TRBV20-1 and TRBJ1-5, with TRBD1 identical over 8 bases. V shed 3 bases and J 2 bases; nucleotides not matched to a gene: 6. Per germline, CDR1 DFQATT and CDR2 SNEGSKA (reference sequence). This CDR3 is 15 amino acids long. CDR3 DNA: TGCAGTGCTAGGCCAGGGGGCTCGGGCAATCAGCCCCAGCATTTT. This encodes CSARPGGSGNQPQHF.

This clonotype was found many times. The chain joins TRBV5-4 to TRBJ1-6, with D maybe TRBD1 (5 bases). Trimming cost V 3 bases and J 10 bases, with 17 bases left between them. The CDR3 is 15 residues long. Per germline, CDR1 SGHNT and CDR2 YYREEE (reference sequence). In DNA form, the CDR3 reads TGTGCCAGCAGCTGGGGGAGCAGGGTTGGGTCACCCCTCCACTTT. Protein product: CASSWGSRVGSPLHF.

This clonotype appeared many times. CDR3 sequence reads: CASSLQGGGVQPQHF. The CDR3 nucleotides are TGTGCCAGCAGCTTACAGGGCGGGGGTGTCCAGCCCCAGCATTTT. This chain joins TRBV7-2 and TRBJ1-5, with a weak D call TRBD1 (5 bases). In germline, CDR1 is SGHTA, CDR2 FQGNSA. Trimming cost V 2 bases and J 7 bases, with 15 bases left between them. The CDR3 loop spans 15 amino acids.

This clonotype was observed a few times. V is TRBV29-1 and J is TRBJ1-2; D gene ambiguous. The CDR3 is 12 residues long. V shed 4 bases and J shed 5 bases, with 11 bases lying between them. Germline CDR1 and CDR2: SQVTM and ANQGSEA. The CDR3 nucleotides read TGCAGCGTTGCACCGGAGAATTATGGCTACACCTTC. Translated, it gives CSVAPENYGYTF. Drawing the rest from reference TRBV29-1 and TRBJ1-2, the complete variable domain is SAVISQKPSRDICQRGTSLTIQCQVDSQVTMMFWYRQQPGQSLTLIATANQGSEATYESGFVIDKFPISRPNLTFSTLTVSNMSPEDSSIYLCSVAPENYGYTFGSGTRLTVV.

This clonotype occurred a few times. The chain recombines TRBV2 with TRBJ1-6, with D unresolved. Trimming took off 7 bases at V and 3 bases at J, with 4 bases between the two ends. Germline assignment: CDR1 SNHLY and CDR2 FYNNEI. This CDR3 is built from 12 residues. CDR3 in DNA: TGTGCCAGCACCCTCTATAATTCACCCCTCCACTTT. It specifies CASTLYNSPLHF.

This clonotype occurred a few times. The chain combines TRBV15 with TRBJ1-2, with D possibly TRBD1 on 6 matching bases. The germline V and J ends were trimmed by 1 base and 3 bases, with 9 bases remaining between them. The CDR3 is 14 residues long. From germline, CDR1 is LNHNV and CDR2 YYDKDF (reference sequence). CDR3 in amino acids: CATSRGSGDYGYTF. For the CDR3, the DNA is TGTGCCACCAGCAGAGGGTCAGGGGACTATGGCTACACCTTC.

In this sample, this clonotype turned up many times. The rearrangement links TRBV7-9 to TRBJ1-5, with D perhaps TRBD1 (5 bases). Trimming removed 5 bases from V and 5 bases from J, with 19 bases in between. Germline CDR1 and CDR2: SEHNR and FQNEAQ (reference sequence). The CDR3 sequence is 16 residues long. CDR3 nucleotides: TGTGCCAGCAGCGATCCCCGGGACCCGCTCGATCAGCCCCAGCATTTT. Protein: CASSDPRDPLDQPQHF.

This clonotype was observed many times. The chain couples TRBV27 to TRBJ2-6, with 9 bases aligning to TRBD1. CDR3 length equals 17 residues. The V and J ends lost 8 bases and 2 bases, in that order; junction bases with no gene match: 10. The germline V gene encodes CDR1 MNHEY and CDR2 SMNVEV (reference sequence). Here the CDR3 reads CASAPGQGTAGANVLTF. In nucleotides, the CDR3 is TGTGCCAGCGCGCCGGGACAGGGAACTGCTGGGGCCAACGTCCTGACTTTC.

This clonotype was counted ten times or more. The J gene is TRBJ2-7, the V gene TRBV4-2; D not resolved. Trimming removed 0 bases from V and 0 bases from J, with 9 bases in between. CDR3 length: 15 residues. Looked up from germline, CDR1 is LGHNA and CDR2 is YNFKEQ. As DNA, the CDR3 is TGTGCCAGCAGCCAAGACCCTTCCAGCTCCTACGAGCAGTACTTC. Translation: CASSQDPSSSYEQYF.

This clonotype was counted at least ten times. The V gene is TRBV29-1, the J gene TRBJ2-3; 15 nucleotides align to TRBD2. V gave up 6 bases and J gave up 3 bases; unmatched junction bases: 16. This CDR3 is 19 amino acids long. The germline CDR1 and CDR2 sequences are SQVTM and ANQGSEA. CDR3 nucleotides: TGCAGCGTCCGAAGGGTCCGGCGGACTAGCGGGGGGGCGACAGATACGCAGTATTTT. Translation gives CSVRRVRRTSGGATDTQYF.

This clonotype has just a few counts. V and J are TRBV5-1 and TRBJ2-4; D is uncertain. From germline, CDR1 is SGHRS and CDR2 YFSETQ. Trimming pared 4 bases from V and 4 bases from J, leaving 9 bases between. This CDR3 is 13 amino acids long. For the CDR3, the DNA is TGCGCCAGCAGCCAGGACGGTAAAAACATTCAGTACTTC. Its translation: CASSQDGKNIQYF.